The T cell receptor (beta chain) under discussion was sequenced for a study of T cell responses to AZD1222 COVID-19 vaccine. Study conclusions and caveats: There were mostly white British donors and more females than males, and clonal diversity was possibly underestimated.

Produced via immunoSEQ multiplex PCR; TCRdb's table is partial and in-frame only. The profile shows 150,000 to 180,000 clones, 90% of them singletons. Comments on this clone: Its specificity is unknown.

CDR3 size: 15 residues. Trimming removed 0 bases from V and 4 bases from J, with 9 bases in between. In germline, CDR1 is SGHVS, CDR2 FQNEAQ. The sequence was obtained from an adult in good health. The chain joins TRBV7-8 to TRBJ2-2, with a weak D call TRBD2 (5 bases). The sample consisted of peripheral blood, taken on day 0 of AZD1222 vaccination. Written as DNA, the CDR3 is TGTGCCAGCAGCTTAGCGAGACTATTCACCGGGGAGCTGTTTTTT. Protein sequence: CASSLARLFTGELFF.